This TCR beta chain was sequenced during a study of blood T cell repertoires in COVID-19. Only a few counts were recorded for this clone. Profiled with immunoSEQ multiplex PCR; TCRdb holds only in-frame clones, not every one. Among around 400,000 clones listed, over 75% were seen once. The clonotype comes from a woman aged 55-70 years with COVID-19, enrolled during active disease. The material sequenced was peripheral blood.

CDR3 sequence reads: CASSWTGAAGELFF. The DNA for the CDR3 is TGTGCCAGCAGCTGGACAGGGGCGGCCGGGGAGCTGTTTTTT. This chain uses TRBV7-9 with TRBJ2-2, with 9 bases matching TRBD1. The germline CDR1 and CDR2 sequences are SEHNR and FQNEAQ (reference sequence). This CDR3 spans 14 amino acids. The J segment lost 6 bases and the V segment lost 4 bases, leaving 3 bases of the junction unmatched.